The clone carrying this T cell receptor beta chain was observed a handful of times. Via MiXCR, TCRdb re-called the RACE reads, giving one row per CDR3 protein. This sample has roughly 130,000 distinct CDR3 sequences, with approximately 9% found just once. This CDR3 is 15 amino acids long. V was pared by 6 bases and J by 4 bases, with 12 bases of the junction left unmatched. Per germline, CDR1 SQVTM and CDR2 ANQGSEA. These data originate in a study of human T cells and chemical hapten exposure. The time point denotes: healthy volunteer bleed at 2 weeks. The starting material, unfractionated whole blood, was used for total RNA extraction.

Material for sequencing was whole blood. The chain has TRBV29-1 and TRBJ2-3; 8 bases match TRBD1. The clonotype was recovered from a male donor in good health. Some clones in this sample may be carry-over from other donors' samples. The CDR3 DNA follows: TGCAGCGTAGCTACAGGGGGAGGATTCGCAGATACGCAGTATTTT. This translates into CSVATGGGFADTQYF.